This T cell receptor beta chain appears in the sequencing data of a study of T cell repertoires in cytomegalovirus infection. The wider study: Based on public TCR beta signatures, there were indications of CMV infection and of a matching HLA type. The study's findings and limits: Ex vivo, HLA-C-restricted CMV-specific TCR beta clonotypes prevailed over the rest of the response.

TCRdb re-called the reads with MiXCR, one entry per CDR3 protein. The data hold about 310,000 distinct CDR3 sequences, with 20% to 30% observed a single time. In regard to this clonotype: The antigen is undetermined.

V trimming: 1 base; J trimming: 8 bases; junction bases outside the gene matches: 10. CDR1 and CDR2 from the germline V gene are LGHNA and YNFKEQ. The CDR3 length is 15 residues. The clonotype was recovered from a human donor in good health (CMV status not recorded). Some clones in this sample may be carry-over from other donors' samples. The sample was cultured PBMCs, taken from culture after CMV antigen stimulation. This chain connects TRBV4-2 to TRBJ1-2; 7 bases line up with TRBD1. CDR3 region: CASSQVSETGIGYTF. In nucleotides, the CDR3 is TGTGCCAGCAGCCAAGTTAGCGAGACAGGGATAGGCTACACCTTC.